A single sample gave rise to the 7 T cell receptor beta chains below, sequenced in a study of OX40 agonist ivuxolimab in advanced cancers. Assay: immunoSEQ multiplex PCR; the TCRdb copy retains only in-frame clones and omits some. This repertoire shows tens of thousands of clones, around nine tenths found once; its top ten account for 0.9% to 1.2%. Sequenced material: CD4+ or CD8+ T cells sorted from blood, taken in a trial of the OX40 agonist ivuxolimab. The receptors stem from an adult with an advanced solid tumor such as melanoma, head and neck, liver or kidney cancer.

The CDR3 nucleotides read TGTGCCAGCAGGCTGGGTGCAGGGGTGAACACTGAAGCTTTCTTT. Protein sequence: CASRLGAGVNTEAFF. V gene TRBV28 combines with J gene TRBJ1-1, with D possibly being TRBD1 (6 bases). CDR1 and CDR2 from the germline V gene are MDHEN and SYDVKM. The CDR3 is 15 amino acids. Trimming pared 6 bases from V and 0 bases from J, leaving 14 bases between.

The genes are TRBV2 and TRBJ2-7, with D maybe TRBD1 (6 bases). The V end lost 7 bases, the J end lost 0 bases, and 13 bases lay between the germline ends. The V gene's germline CDR1 is SNHLY and CDR2 FYNNEI. This CDR3 is 14 amino acids long. CDR3 sequence reads: CASTPRGSSYEQYF. DNA for the CDR3: TGTGCCAGCACCCCCAGGGGCAGCTCCTACGAGCAGTACTTC. The full variable domain, its missing parts supplied by reference TRBV2 and TRBJ2-7, is EPEVTQTPSHQVTQMGQEVILRCVPISNHLYFYWYRQILGQKVEFLVSFYNNEISEKSEIFDDQFSVERPDGSNFTLKIRSTKLEDSAMYFCASTPRGSSYEQYFGPGTRLTVT.

This clone was detected only once. The rearrangement links TRBV27 to TRBJ2-2, with D unresolved. Germline V lookup: CDR1 MNHEY, CDR2 SMNVEV (reference sequence). V shed 0 bases and J shed 1 base, with 9 bases lying between them. This CDR3 has 16 residues. The CDR3 sequence: CASSLSGRLNTGELFF. CDR3 DNA: TGTGCCAGCAGTTTATCGGGCAGACTGAACACCGGGGAGCTGTTTTTT.

CDR3 nucleotides: TGCAGCGTCGACATCGGCCTAGCGCCTCCCAGGGAGCAGTACTTC. It yields the protein CSVDIGLAPPREQYF. The rearrangement links TRBV29-1 to TRBJ2-7; D perhaps matches TRBD2 (6 bases). V was cut by 6 bases and J by 7 bases, with 25 bases left in between. Germline V gene sequence: CDR1 SQVTM, CDR2 ANQGSEA. The CDR3 is made up of 15 amino acids.

This clone was picked up one time. This rearrangement joins TRBV2 to TRBJ1-2; D is perhaps TRBD1 (6 bases). CDR1 and CDR2 from the germline V gene are SNHLY and FYNNEI. Trimming removed 5 bases at V and 8 bases at J, with 15 bases between. The CDR3 is 13 amino acids. The CDR3, as DNA: TGTGCCAGCAGTTCTTCCAGGGGTGGAGGCTACACCTTC. It translates to CASSSSRGGGYTF.

The V gene is TRBV11-2, the J gene TRBJ2-1; a possible D gene is TRBD2 (5 bases). Germline-derived CDR1 and CDR2 are SGHAT and FQNNGV. V lost 7 bases and J lost 0, with 13 bases in between. The CDR3 runs 15 residues. The CDR3 DNA reads as TGTGCCAGCACCGGGATCAAGAGCTCCTACAATGAGCAGTTCTTC. It translates to CASTGIKSSYNEQFF.

CDR3 in amino acids: CASSDIDGGPQHF. CDR3 nucleotide sequence: TGTGCCAGCAGTGACATAGACGGGGGGCCCCAGCATTTT. The chain employs TRBV6-4 and TRBJ1-5, with D maybe TRBD1 (5 bases). CDR1 and CDR2 from the germline V gene are MRHNA and SNTAGT. Trimming shortened V by 2 bases and J by 9 bases, and 11 bases separated the two germline ends. CDR3 size: 13 residues.